Below are 13 T cell receptor beta chains sequenced from a single sample in a study of CD8+CD57+ T cells in acquired aplastic anemia. Investigators profiled TCR beta VDJ and CDR3 from genomic DNA template. MiXCR was run by TCRdb on the reads, yielding one entry per CDR3 protein. The sample records about 420,000 distinct CDR3 sequences, 65% to 80% being singletons. Sequencing used sorted CD4+, CD8+, or CD8+CD57+ T cells (not recorded which) from PBMCs. The receptors stem from a human donor in good health, serving as a control.

On this clonotype itself: One end of the junction does not line up with germline, which may come from a read error. The chain has TRBV7-3 and TRBJ1-2; D gene ambiguous. The CDR3 totals 14 residues. CDR1 and CDR2 (germline): SGHTA, FQGTGA. CDR3 in amino acids: CASSQAAASSDETF. The DNA for the CDR3 is TGTGCCAGCAGCCAAGCTGCAGCGAGCTCTGACGAGACGTTC.

For this clonotype: At one end the junction does not follow the germline gene, possibly because of a read error. The chain carries TRBV7-9 and TRBJ1-5; D uncertain. Germline CDR1 reads SEHNR; CDR2 reads FQNEAQ (reference sequence). This CDR3 contains 14 residues. The CDR3 reads CASIPAGSNQPQHF. The CDR3 region has the DNA TGTGCCAGCATCCCGGCGGGTAGCAATCAGCCCCAGCACTTT.

This clonotype was observed a single time. The rearrangement uses TRBV7-2 and TRBJ1-6; D unclear. Per the germline V gene, CDR1 is SGHTA and CDR2 is FQGNSA. The CDR3 consists of 15 residues. Trimming took off 0 bases at V and 19 bases at J, with 22 bases between the two ends. This CDR3 reads CASSLARTNKKLFHF. CDR3 nucleotide sequence: TGTGCCAGCAGCTTAGCCAGGACTAATAAAAAACTGTTTCACTTT.

This clonotype came up many times. The J gene is TRBJ2-3, the V gene TRBV7-2, with unresolved D. V was shortened by 5 bases and J by 6 bases, with 15 bases between the two germline ends. CDR3 length: 14 residues. CDR1 and CDR2 (germline): SGHTA, FQGNSA. This CDR3 is CASSLTSGRDTQYF. CDR3 nucleotide sequence: TGTGCCAGCAGCCTAACGTCCGGACGGGATACGCAGTATTTT.

The V gene is TRBV7-3, the J gene TRBJ1-1, with a possible D match to TRBD1 (5 bases). The CDR3 totals 13 residues. CDR1 and CDR2 (germline): SGHTA, FQGTGA. Trimming removed 5 bases at V and 5 bases at J, with 12 bases between. CDR3 DNA: TGTGCCAGCAGCATAAGCAGGGAGACTGAAGCTTTCTTT. Amino acids: CASSISRETEAFF.

The chain joins TRBV2 to TRBJ1-6; unclear D gene. The DNA end is a closer match to TRBJ2-5, so the J assignment may be wrong. Germline lookup yields CDR1 SNHLY and CDR2 FYNNEI. The CDR3 has 14 amino acids. For the CDR3, the DNA is TGTGCCAGCAGTGGGATGAGAGGCAATGCACCCCAGTACTTC. Translation gives CASSGMRGNAPQYF.

To note about this clonotype: Here the CDR3 omits its conserved ending phenylalanine or tryptophan, so a read error is the likely source. It is unclear where the CDR3 begins or ends on the DNA, so no DNA is shown, and the CDR3 is as TCRdb lists it. The V gene is TRBV13, the J gene TRBJ1-5; the D segment call TRBD1 is taken from the table without a DNA check. The CDR3 spans 14 amino acids, including both terminal residues. The V gene's germline CDR1 is PRHDT and CDR2 FYEKMQ (reference sequence). The chain's CDR3 is CASSPGTGWEPQLL.

A note on this clonotype: A much larger clone lies a single base off, so this may be a read error. The rearrangement links TRBV9 to TRBJ1-1; 10 nucleotides align to TRBD1. There are 14 residues in the CDR3. V lost 4 bases, J lost 7 bases, and 7 bases stayed unmatched. Germline CDR1 and CDR2: SGDLS and YYNGEE. The CDR3 DNA is TGTGCCAGCAGCCAAAGGACAGGGGGGCATGAAGCTTTCTTT. This gives the protein CASSQRTGGHEAFF.

As regards this clonotype: A read error may account for a junction end that differs from germline. Here the CDR3 reads CASSLTGGTGALFF. DNA of the CDR3: TGTGCCAGCAGTTTGACGGGGGGCACCGGGGCGCTGTTTTTT. J is TRBJ2-2 and V is TRBV7-8, with TRBD2 as a possible D gene (7 bases). This CDR3 is 14 amino acids long. Germline assignment: CDR1 SGHVS and CDR2 FQNEAQ. Based on the CDR3 plus reference TRBV7-8 and TRBJ2-2, the full variable domain is GAGVSQSPRYKVAKRGQDVALRCDPISGHVSLFWYQQALGQGPEFLTYFQNEAQLDKSGLPSDRFFAERPEGSVSTLKIQRTQQEDSAVYLCASSLTGGTGALFFGEGSRLTVL.

The V gene is TRBV9, the J gene TRBJ2-2; possible D gene TRBD2, 6 bases. Trimming removed 3 bases at V and 6 bases at J, with 24 bases between. The CDR3 covers 18 residues. CDR1 is SGDLS and CDR2 is YYNGEE in the germline V gene. Here the CDR3 DNA reads TGTGCCAGCAGCGGAGGTGCGGGATTCCAAATGGCCCCCGGGGAGCTGTTTTTT. Amino acids: CASSGGAGFQMAPGELFF.

Turning to this clonotype: It is likely a read error, because the conserved phenylalanine at the end of the CDR3 is missing. This chain uses TRBV5-6 with TRBJ2-7; weak D call: TRBD2 (6 bases). This CDR3 contains 14 residues. Trimming removed 0 bases from V and 5 bases from J, with 12 bases in between. CDR1 and CDR2 from the germline V gene are SGHDT and YYEEEE. CDR3 protein: CASSLAGGSHEQYS. Here the CDR3 DNA reads TGTGCCAGCAGCTTGGCCGGGGGTTCCCACGAGCAGTACTCC.

J is TRBJ2-1 and V is TRBV10-3; 9 bases are a match to TRBD2. This CDR3 region has 16 residues. V was clipped by 6 bases and J by 10 bases; unmatched bases: 16. Germline V gene lookup returns CDR1 ENHRY and CDR2 SYGVKD. CDR3 region: CAISDRAGGGAGEQFF. The DNA for the CDR3 is TGTGCCATCAGCGATCGGGCGGGGGGGGGGGCGGGGGAGCAGTTCTTC.

The chain combines TRBV6-5 with TRBJ2-7; 9 bases line up with TRBD2. Germline CDR1 reads MNHEY; CDR2 reads SVGAGI. This CDR3 region has 15 residues. Trimming took 2 bases from V and 0 from J; bases not matched to a gene: 2. Here the CDR3 reads CASSYQRGASYEQYF. Written as DNA, the CDR3 is TGTGCCAGCAGTTACCAGCGGGGGGCCTCCTACGAGCAGTACTTC.